This T cell receptor (beta chain) is drawn from a study of blood T cell repertoires in COVID-19. Sequencing was performed with immunoSEQ multiplex PCR; in TCRdb, only in-frame clones are kept and a portion is missing. Found here are about 100,000 clones, approximately 90% of them singletons; the top ten hold about 1.7%. J gave up 4 bases and V 6 bases, and 9 bases lay outside the gene matches. CDR1 is MNHEY and CDR2 is SVGAGI in the germline V gene. CDR3 length: 15 residues. This TCR was recovered from a human donor with active COVID-19. The donor label of this sample is uncertain. Sequenced sample: peripheral blood. This chain uses TRBV6-5 with TRBJ2-7; 10 bases map to TRBD2. CDR3 DNA: TGTGCCAGCAGGGAGCGGGGGGGCGAAGGGTACGAGCAGTACTTC. Translating it yields CASRERGGEGYEQYF.